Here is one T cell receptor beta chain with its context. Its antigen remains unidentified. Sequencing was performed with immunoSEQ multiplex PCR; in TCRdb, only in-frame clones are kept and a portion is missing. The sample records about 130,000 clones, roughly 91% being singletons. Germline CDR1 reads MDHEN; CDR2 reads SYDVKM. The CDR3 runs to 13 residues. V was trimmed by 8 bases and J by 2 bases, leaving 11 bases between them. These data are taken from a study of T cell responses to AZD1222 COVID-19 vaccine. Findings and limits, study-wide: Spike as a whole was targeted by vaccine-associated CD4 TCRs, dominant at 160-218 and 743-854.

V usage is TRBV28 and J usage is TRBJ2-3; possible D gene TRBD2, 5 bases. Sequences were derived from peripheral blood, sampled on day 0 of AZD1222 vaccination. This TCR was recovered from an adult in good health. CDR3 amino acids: CASWKRATDTQYF. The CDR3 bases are TGTGCCAGCTGGAAGAGGGCCACAGATACGCAGTATTTT.